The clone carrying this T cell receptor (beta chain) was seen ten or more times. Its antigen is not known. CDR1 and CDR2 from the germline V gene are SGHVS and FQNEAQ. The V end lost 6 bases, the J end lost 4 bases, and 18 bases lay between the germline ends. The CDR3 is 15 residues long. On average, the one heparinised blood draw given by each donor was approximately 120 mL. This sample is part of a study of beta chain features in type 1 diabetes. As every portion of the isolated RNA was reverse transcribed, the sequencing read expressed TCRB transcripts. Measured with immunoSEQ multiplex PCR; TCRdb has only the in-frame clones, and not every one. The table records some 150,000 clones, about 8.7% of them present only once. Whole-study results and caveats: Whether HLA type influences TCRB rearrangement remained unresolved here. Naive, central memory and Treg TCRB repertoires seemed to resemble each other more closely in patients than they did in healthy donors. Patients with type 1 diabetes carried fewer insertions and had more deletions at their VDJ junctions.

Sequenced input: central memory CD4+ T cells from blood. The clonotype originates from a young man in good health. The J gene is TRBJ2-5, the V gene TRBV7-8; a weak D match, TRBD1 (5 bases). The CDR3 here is CASRRAQGQGETQYF. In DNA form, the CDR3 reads TGTGCCAGCAGACGAGCCCAGGGCCAGGGAGAGACCCAGTACTTC.